This T cell receptor beta chain originates from a study of blood T cell repertoires in COVID-19. The wider study: COVID-19 samples collected from the United States, Italy and Spain covered acute and convalescent phases.

Germline assignment: CDR1 ENHRY and CDR2 SYGVKD. CDR3 size: 14 residues. The J segment lost 3 bases and the V segment lost 10 bases, leaving 6 bases of the junction unmatched. Data came from immunoSEQ multiplex PCR; TCRdb stores just in-frame clones and leaves some out. The sample has under 12,000 clones, approximately 85% seen once. Sequencing input: peripheral blood. The sequence was collected from a middle-aged man with active COVID-19. The chain joins TRBV10-3 to TRBJ1-5; 10 bases are shared with TRBD1. CDR3 nucleotides: TGTGCCACGCGGGACAGGGGAATCAATCAGCCCCAGCATTTT. It is translated as CATRDRGINQPQHF.